This T cell receptor (beta chain) was documented in a study of cytomegalovirus exposure and HLA in healthy donors (dated 2017 in TCRdb). Turning to the overall study: A later analysis indicated that the 100 to 150 validation repertoires were generated on the platform also employed for the 700 or so repertoires of the first cohort. To predict cytomegalovirus infection status, the study brought together high-throughput TCR immunosequencing, statistical association of individual TCRs with disease status, and machine learning. The study aimed to test whether signatures of past pathogen exposure could be identified by cataloging public T cell receptors. Besides the first cohort of 500 to 700 subjects, a separate validation cohort made up of over 95 different subjects was used. Beyond this particular receptor, the publication reports: A total of 164 TCR beta chains were listed by the study as associated with cytomegalovirus. Most TCR sequences were seen in very few donors, while some public TCRs were found in many individuals. A few of the identified cytomegalovirus-associated TCR beta chains were confirmed in vitro to be specific for cytomegalovirus antigens. A later analysis had no HLA typing for the validation cohort, so co-occurrence there was scored across all 130 or so repertoires. The authors suggested that the approach could potentially be extended to other disease states and immunological phenotypes. A later analysis found that TCRs clustered in the first cohort also tended to co-occur in the 130 or so validation repertoires, with approximately 94% of cluster scores above 0. The classifier was reported to diagnose cytomegalovirus status with high specificity and sensitivity in both the original cohort and the validation cohort.

Inclusive of the bounding cysteine and phenylalanine, the CDR3 is 13 residues long. Kept here is only the CDR3 DNA, which spans 39 bases and is read in frame from base 1. The germline V gene (reference sequence) specifies SGHNT as CDR1 and YYREEE as CDR2. Cut back by 4 bases and 8 bases, the V and J ends lie 15 bases apart. For this clone: The antigen it binds to is not known. No base quality values were provided; no much bigger clone lies one nucleotide off.

The donors were included in the validation cohort of some 120 subjects, a group kept apart from the roughly 700-subject first cohort. The method behind the library was the immunoSEQ multiplex PCR assay. In the source study's methods: To diagnose cytomegalovirus status from the catalog of TCR beta chain sequences, a statistical classification framework was built. Here the immuneACCESS table is served through TCRdb, limited to in-frame sequences with V and J called. Missing clones are a known gap in these copies; in checked studies unresolved V genes cover under half, and the rest lacks a known reason. For V, J and clone size, that table is used; D and trimming come from the DNA. This sample holds about 200,000 clones; approximately 82% were observed only once. The ten largest clones take up roughly 5.5% of the sample.

The sequencing input was PBMCs. The clonotype originates from a woman under 30 in good health and CMV-seronegative. The rearrangement joined TRBV5-4 to TRBJ1-2; 6 matching bases give a weak D call of TRBD1. The CDR3 protein sequence reads: CASSQTGRQGYTF. The nucleotide sequence is given as TGTGCCAGCAGCCAGACAGGAAGGCAAGGCTACACCTTC.